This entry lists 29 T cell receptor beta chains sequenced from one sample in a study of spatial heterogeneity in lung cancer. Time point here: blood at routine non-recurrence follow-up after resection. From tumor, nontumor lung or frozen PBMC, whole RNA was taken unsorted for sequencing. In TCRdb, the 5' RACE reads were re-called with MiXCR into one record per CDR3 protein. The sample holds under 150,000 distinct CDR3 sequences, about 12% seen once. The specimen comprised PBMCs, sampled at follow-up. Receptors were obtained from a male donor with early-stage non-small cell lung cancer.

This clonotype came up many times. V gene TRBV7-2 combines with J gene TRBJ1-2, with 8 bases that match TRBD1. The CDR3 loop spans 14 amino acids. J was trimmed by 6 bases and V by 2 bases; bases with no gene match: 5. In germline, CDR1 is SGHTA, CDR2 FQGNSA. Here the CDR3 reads CASSLQGAMNGYTF. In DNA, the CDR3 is TGTGCCAGCAGCTTACAGGGGGCGATGAATGGCTACACCTTC.

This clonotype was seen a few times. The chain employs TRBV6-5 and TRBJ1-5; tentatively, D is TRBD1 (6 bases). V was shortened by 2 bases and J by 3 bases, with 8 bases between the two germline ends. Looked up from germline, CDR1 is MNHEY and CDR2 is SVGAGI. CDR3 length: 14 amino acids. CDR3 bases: TGTGCCAGCAGTTACGACAGGACCAATCAGCCCCAGCATTTT. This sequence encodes CASSYDRTNQPQHF.

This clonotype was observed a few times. DNA for the CDR3: TGTGCCAGCAGAGACTCCCGGGACAGGGGAGCGGATACGCAGTATTTT. It specifies CASRDSRDRGADTQYF. The genes are TRBV5-6 and TRBJ2-3, with 10 bases fitting TRBD1. The CDR3 covers 16 residues. J lost 6 bases, V lost 5 bases, and 12 bases had no gene match. CDR1 is SGHDT, CDR2 YYEEEE, per germline.

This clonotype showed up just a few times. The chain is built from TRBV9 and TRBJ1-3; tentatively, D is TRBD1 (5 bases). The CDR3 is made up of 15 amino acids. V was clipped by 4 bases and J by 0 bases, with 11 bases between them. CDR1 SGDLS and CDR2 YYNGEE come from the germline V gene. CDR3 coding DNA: TGTGCCAGCAGCCTACCGGGACCCTCTGGAAACACCATATATTTT. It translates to CASSLPGPSGNTIYF.

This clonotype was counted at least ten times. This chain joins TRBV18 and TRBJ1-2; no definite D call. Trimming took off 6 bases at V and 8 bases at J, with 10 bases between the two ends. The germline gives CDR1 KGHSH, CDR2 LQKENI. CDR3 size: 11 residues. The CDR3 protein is CASSPATGYTF. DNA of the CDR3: TGTGCCAGCTCCCCCGCCACCGGCTACACCTTC.

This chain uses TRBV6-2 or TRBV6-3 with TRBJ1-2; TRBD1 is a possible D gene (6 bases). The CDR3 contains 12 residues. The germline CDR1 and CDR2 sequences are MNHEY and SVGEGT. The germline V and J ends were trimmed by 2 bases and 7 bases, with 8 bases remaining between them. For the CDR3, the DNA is TGTGCCAGCAGTTACACCAGGGGTGGCTACACCTTC. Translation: CASSYTRGGYTF.

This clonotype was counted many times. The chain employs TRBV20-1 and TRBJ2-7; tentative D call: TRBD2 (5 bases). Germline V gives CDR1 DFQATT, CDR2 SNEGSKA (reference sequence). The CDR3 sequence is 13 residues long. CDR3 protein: CSTAGGSSYEQYF. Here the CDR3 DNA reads TGCAGCACCGCGGGCGGTAGCTCCTACGAGCAGTACTTC.

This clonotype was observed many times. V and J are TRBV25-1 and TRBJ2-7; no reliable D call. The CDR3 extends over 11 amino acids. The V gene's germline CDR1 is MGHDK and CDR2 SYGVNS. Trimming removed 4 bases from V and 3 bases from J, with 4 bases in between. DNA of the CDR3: TGTGCCAGCAGTGTCGGCTACGAGCAGTACTTC. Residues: CASSVGYEQYF.

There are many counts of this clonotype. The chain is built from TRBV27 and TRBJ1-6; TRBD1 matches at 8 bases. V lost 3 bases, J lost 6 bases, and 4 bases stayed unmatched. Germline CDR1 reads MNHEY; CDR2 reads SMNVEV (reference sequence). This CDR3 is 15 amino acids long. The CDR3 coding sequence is TGTGCCAGCAGTTTTCGGGGACAGGCTAATTCACCCCTCCACTTT. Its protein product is CASSFRGQANSPLHF.

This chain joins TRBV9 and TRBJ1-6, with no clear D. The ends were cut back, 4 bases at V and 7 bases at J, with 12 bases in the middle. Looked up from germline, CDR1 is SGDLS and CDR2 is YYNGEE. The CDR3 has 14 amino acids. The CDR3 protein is CASSPRGMNSPLHF. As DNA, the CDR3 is TGTGCCAGCAGCCCCCGTGGAATGAATTCACCCCTCCACTTT.

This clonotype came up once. CDR3 region: CASSLGGGPTYEQYF. DNA of the CDR3: TGTGCCAGCAGCTTGGGAGGCGGGCCGACATACGAGCAGTACTTC. The chain combines TRBV7-9 with TRBJ2-7; weak D call: TRBD2 (6 bases). In germline, CDR1 is SEHNR, CDR2 FQNEAQ (reference sequence). CDR3 size: 15 residues. Trimming took 3 bases from V and 4 from J, leaving 16 bases between them.

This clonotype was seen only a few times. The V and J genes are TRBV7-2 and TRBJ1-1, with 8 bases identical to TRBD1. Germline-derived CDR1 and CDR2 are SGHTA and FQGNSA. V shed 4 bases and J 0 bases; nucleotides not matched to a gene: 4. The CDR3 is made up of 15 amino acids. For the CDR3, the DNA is TGTGCCAGCAGCTCACAGGGGGGATTGAACACTGAAGCTTTCTTT. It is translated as CASSSQGGLNTEAFF.

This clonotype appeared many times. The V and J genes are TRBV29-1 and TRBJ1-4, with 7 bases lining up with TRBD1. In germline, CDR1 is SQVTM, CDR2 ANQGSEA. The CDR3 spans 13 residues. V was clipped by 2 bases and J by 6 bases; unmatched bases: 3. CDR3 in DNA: TGCAGCGTTGAAAGTACAGGGGATGAAAAACTGTTTTTT. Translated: CSVESTGDEKLFF.

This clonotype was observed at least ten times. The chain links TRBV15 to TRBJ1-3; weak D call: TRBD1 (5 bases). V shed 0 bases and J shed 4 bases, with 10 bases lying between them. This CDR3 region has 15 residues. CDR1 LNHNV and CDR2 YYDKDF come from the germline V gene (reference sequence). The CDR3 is CATSRDLRAGNTIYF. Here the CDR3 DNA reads TGTGCCACCAGCAGAGATCTCAGGGCGGGAAACACCATATATTTT.

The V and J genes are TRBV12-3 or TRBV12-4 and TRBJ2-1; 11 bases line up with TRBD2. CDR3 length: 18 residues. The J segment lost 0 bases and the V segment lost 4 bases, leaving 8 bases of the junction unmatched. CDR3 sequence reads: CASSSISGGASSYNEQFF. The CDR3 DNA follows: TGTGCCAGCAGTTCGATTAGCGGGGGGGCCAGCTCCTACAATGAGCAGTTCTTC.

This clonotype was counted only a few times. This CDR3 is CASSFPGQGIYEQYF. DNA for the CDR3: TGTGCCAGCAGTTTCCCCGGACAGGGAATCTACGAGCAGTACTTC. The chain employs TRBV12-3 or TRBV12-4 and TRBJ2-7, with 8 bases identical to TRBD1. V shed 3 bases, J shed 3 bases, and the junction held 7 bases outside the gene matches. The CDR3 is 15 residues long.

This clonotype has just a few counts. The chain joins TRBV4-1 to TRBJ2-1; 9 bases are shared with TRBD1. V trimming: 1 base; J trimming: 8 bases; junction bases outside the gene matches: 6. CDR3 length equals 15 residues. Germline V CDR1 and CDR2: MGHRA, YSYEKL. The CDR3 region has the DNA TGCGCCAGCAGCCAAGTTAACAGGGGGCTGGATGAGCAGTTCTTC. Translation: CASSQVNRGLDEQFF.

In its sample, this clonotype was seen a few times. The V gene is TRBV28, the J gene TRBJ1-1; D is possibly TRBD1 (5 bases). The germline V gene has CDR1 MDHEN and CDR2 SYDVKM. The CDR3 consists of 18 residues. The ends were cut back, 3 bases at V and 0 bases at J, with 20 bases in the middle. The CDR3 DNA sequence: TGTGCCAGCAGTTTTTCCGGCCCGTCGGGACCCCTGAACACTGAAGCTTTCTTT. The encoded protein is CASSFSGPSGPLNTEAFF.

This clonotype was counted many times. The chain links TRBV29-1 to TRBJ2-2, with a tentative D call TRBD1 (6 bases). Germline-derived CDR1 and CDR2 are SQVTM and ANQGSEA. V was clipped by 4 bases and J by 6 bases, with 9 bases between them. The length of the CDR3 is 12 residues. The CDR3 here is CSVGRGPGELFF. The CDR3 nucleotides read TGCAGCGTTGGCAGGGGACCCGGGGAGCTGTTTTTT.

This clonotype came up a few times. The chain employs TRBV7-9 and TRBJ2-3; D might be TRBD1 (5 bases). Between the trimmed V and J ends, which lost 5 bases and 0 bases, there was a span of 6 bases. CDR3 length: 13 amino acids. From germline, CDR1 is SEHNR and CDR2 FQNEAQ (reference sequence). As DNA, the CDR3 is TGTGCCAGCAGCAGACAGAGCACAGATACGCAGTATTTT. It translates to CASSRQSTDTQYF. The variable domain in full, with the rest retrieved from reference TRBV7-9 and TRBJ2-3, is DTGVSQNPRHKITKRGQNVTFRCDPISEHNRLYWYRQTLGQGPEFLTYFQNEAQLEKSRLLSDRFSAERPKGSFSTLEIQRTEQGDSAMYLCASSRQSTDTQYFGPGTRLTVL.

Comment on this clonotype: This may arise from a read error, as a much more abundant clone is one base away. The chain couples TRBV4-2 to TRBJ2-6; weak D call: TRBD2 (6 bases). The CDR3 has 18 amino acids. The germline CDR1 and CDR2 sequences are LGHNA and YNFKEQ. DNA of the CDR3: TGTGCCAACAGCCAAGGGACTTTAGGGAAAACTGGGGCCAACGTCCTGACTTTC. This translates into CANSQGTLGKTGANVLTF.

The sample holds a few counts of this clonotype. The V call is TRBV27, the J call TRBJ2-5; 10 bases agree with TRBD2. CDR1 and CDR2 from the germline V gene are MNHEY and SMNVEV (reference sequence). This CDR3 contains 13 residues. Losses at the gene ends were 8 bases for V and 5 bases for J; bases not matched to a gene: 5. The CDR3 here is CASGGLARETQYF. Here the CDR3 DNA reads TGTGCCAGCGGGGGACTAGCGCGCGAGACCCAGTACTTC.

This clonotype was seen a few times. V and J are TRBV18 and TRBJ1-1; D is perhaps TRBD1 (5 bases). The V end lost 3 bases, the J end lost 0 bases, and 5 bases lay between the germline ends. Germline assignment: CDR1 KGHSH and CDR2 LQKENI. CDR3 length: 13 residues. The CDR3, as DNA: TGTGCCAGCTCACCGGACATGAACACTGAAGCTTTCTTT. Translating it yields CASSPDMNTEAFF.

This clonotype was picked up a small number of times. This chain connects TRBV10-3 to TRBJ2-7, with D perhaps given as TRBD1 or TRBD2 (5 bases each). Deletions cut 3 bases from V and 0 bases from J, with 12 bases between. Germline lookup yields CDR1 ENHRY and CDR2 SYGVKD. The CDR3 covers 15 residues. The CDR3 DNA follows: TGTGCCATCAGTGACGCTGGGACGAACTCCTACGAGCAGTACTTC. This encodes CAISDAGTNSYEQYF.

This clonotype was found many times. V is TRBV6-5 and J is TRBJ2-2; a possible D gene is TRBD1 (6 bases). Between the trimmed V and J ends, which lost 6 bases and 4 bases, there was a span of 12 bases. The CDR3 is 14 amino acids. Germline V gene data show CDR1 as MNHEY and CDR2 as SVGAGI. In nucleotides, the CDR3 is TGTGCCAGCAGGGGGGCAGGGGTCACCGGGGAGCTGTTTTTT. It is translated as CASRGAGVTGELFF.

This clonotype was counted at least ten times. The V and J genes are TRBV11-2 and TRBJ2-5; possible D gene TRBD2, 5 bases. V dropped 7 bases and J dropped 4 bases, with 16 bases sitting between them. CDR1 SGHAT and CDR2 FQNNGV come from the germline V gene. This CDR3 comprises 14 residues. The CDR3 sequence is CASTVLERRETQYF. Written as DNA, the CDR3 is TGTGCCAGCACCGTACTAGAGAGGCGAGAGACCCAGTACTTC.

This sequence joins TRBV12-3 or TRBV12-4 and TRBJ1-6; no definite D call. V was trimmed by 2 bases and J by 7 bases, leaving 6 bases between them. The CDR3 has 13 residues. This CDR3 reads CASSLTDNSPLHF. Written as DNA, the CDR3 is TGTGCCAGCAGTTTAACAGACAATTCACCCCTCCACTTT.

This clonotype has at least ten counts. The CDR3 region has the DNA TGCGCCAGCAGCCAAGATCTAAGCGGGACAGTGAATACGCAGTATTTT. Protein product: CASSQDLSGTVNTQYF. V and J are TRBV4-1 and TRBJ2-3; D is perhaps TRBD1 or TRBD2 (7 bases each). Deletions cut 0 bases from V and 7 bases from J, with 17 bases between. In germline, CDR1 is MGHRA, CDR2 YSYEKL. The CDR3 length is 16 residues.

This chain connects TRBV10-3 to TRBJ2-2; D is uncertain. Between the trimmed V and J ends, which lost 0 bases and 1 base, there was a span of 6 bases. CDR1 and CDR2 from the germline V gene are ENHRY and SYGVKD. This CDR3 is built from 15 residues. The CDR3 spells CAISESNRNTGELFF. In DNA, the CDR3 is TGTGCCATCAGTGAGTCGAACAGGAACACCGGGGAGCTGTTTTTT.